This TCR beta chain originates from a study of neurological immune-mediated disorders (dated by TCRdb to between 2019 and 2020). Background on the whole study: Of the roughly 35 multiple sclerosis patients, around 30 had relapsing-remitting MS and 3 had secondary progressive MS. Peripheral blood TCR-beta repertoires from HTLV-I-associated myelopathy (HAM/TSP) patients, multiple sclerosis patients and healthy controls were compared by UMI-based sequencing. The approximately 98 TCR-beta libraries included longitudinal samples, technical triplicates and paired sorted CD4+ and CD8+ T-cell subsets alongside PBMC samples. The cohort was made up of around 70 subjects, consisting of some 15 HAM/TSP patients, about 35 multiple sclerosis patients and 20 or so healthy controls. What the work shows at the level of the full study, not this receptor alone: No identical CDR3 amino acid sequences were found to be shared among expanded clones across subjects, suggesting that TCR-beta repertoires were private in all groups. No association of the MS cluster with clinical or MRI features was observed, and the need for larger cohorts was stated by the authors. Repertoires from 18 of 34 MS patients were grouped by phylogenetic analysis into a cluster of related CDR3 sequences, suggesting a possible repertoire-level signature. The highest TCR clonal expansion was observed in HAM/TSP patients, whereas the lowest was observed in MS patients, even when compared with healthy controls.

This clonotype was recorded many times. Its antigen target is currently unknown. No per-base quality is available; no much larger clone lies one base away. For unsorted PBMC libraries, 2 million PBMCs were used after storage in RNAlater at -80 degrees C until RNA extraction. Multiple sclerosis patients were enrolled in a US clinical protocol under which disease progression was evaluated by magnetic resonance imaging. Peripheral blood was subjected to Ficoll-Hypaque density gradient centrifugation to isolate PBMCs, which were then cryopreserved in liquid nitrogen. The CDR3 goes from the cysteine to the phenylalanine over 14 residues. Only the CDR3 portion is preserved as DNA: 42 bases, with reading frame beginning at the first base. Trimming at the junction amounts to 0 bases on V and 11 bases on J, and the germline ends lie 16 bases apart. From the germline V gene (reference sequence), CDR1 is DFQATT and CDR2 is SNEGSKA.

cDNA was synthesized by template-switch 5'RACE using a primer with a 10-nucleotide random unique molecular identifier that tagged each TCR transcript. Each sequencing run produced over 160 million TCR-beta sequences covering 15-18 subjects. The RNeasy kit was used for extraction of total RNA. TCR-beta VDJ regions were amplified with primers for the TCR constant region and the 5'RACE anchor, using the KAPA Real-time Library Amplification kit. Sample indexes and Illumina adaptors were added in a first PCR, after which library yield was increased in a second PCR. After purification with Ampure beads, the TCR product of roughly 650 bp was size-selected on a 2% E-gel SizeSelection system. Before pooling, library quality was assessed on a Bioanalyzer, concentration was determined with Qubit, and library quantification was performed with the Kapa Library Quantification kit. Paired-end 2 x 150 bp sequencing of the libraries was performed on an Illumina HiSeq 2500. To increase sequence diversity, roughly 24-32% phiX was spiked into each library pool. In the source study's methods: Quality-filtered reads were processed with the UMI-based MiGEC pipeline, which removed over 85% of raw TCR sequences during error correction. VDJ genes were aligned to IMGT germline references, and clonotypes were defined by unique CDR3 amino acid sequence plus V-J genes. Clonal expansion, Shannon diversity and CDR3 relatedness were evaluated with VDJtools (CalcPairwiseDistances, ClusterSamples), while phylogenetic trees were built in CLCbio workbench. Expanded clones were defined as having at least 8 unique UMIs, based on coefficient-of-variation modelling across technical triplicates. TCRdb redid the processing of the public reads, applying fastp at Q25 and MiXCR, and retained in-frame beta chains. When rows share a CDR3 protein, they turn into one entry using the most common DNA and genes. TCRdb assigned the V and J calls; the authors' analysis was not used. Counted in this sample were 70,000 or so distinct CDR3 sequences; around 5.5% of them appeared once. The ten largest clonotypes hold roughly 2.8% of the sample.

Sequencing used PBMCs. The chain uses TRBV20-1 and TRBJ1-4, with the D gene not confidently named. This sequence originates from a young woman with multiple sclerosis. The base sequence is TGCAGTGCTAGAGATGTGGCAGACGGAAATAAACTGTTTTTT. Translated, it gives CSARDVADGNKLFF.